The entry below describes one T cell receptor (beta chain). The source of the sample is a study of CD8 T cells in Susac syndrome. Reverse transcription of about 0.5 to 1 ug RNA was carried out with random hexamers. An immunoSEQ multiplex PCR generated amplified TCR beta CDR3 products spanning 54 Vbeta and 13 Jbeta. MiXCR was run by TCRdb on the immunoSEQ multiplex PCR reads, yielding one entry per CDR3 protein. Of about 400,000 distinct CDR3 sequences listed, about 85% are singletons. Germline V gene sequence: CDR1 SEHNR, CDR2 FQNEAQ (reference sequence). This CDR3 has 14 amino acids. Material for sequencing was CD8+ T cells from PBMCs. The V call is TRBV7-9, the J call TRBJ2-5, with a possible D match to TRBD1 (5 bases). Gene TRBJ2-1 matches the end of the DNA better, so the J call may be wrong. This sequence was found in a human donor with multiple sclerosis. CDR3 sequence reads: CASSPGLTGWEQFF. In DNA, the CDR3 is TGTGCCAGCAGCCCAGGGCTCACAGGCTGGGAGCAGTTCTTC.